This T cell receptor beta chain was sequenced for a study of PD-1 blockade in classical Hodgkin lymphoma. For the study at large: Nivolumab was given intravenously to patients at 3 mg/kg every 2 weeks. General study findings and limits: Partial responders and progressors had significantly lower baseline TCR diversity.

Sequenced by immunoSEQ multiplex PCR; TCRdb stores in-frame clones only, minus some. The sample contains roughly 35,000 clones, roughly 90% of which appear only once. For this clone: Its antigen is currently unknown.

The CDR3 extends over 15 amino acids. The V and J ends lost 6 bases and 8 bases respectively, with 22 bases between them. Germline lookup yields CDR1 MDHEN and CDR2 SYDVKM. The time point denotes: cycle 4 day 1 (C4D1), after 5 to 7 weeks of nivolumab. Each and every patient relapsed after autologous stem cell transplantation, and patients got differing brentuximab vedotin exposure. Researchers used magnetic negative selection to pull out pure CD4+ T cells from thawed PBMCs. The rearrangement joins TRBV28 to TRBJ1-1; D call uncertain. The sequenced sample was CD4+ T cells from blood, obtained before the fourth cycle of nivolumab. The TCR comes from a human donor with classical Hodgkin lymphoma. The CDR3 here is CASSWTGRGDREAFF. Written as DNA, the CDR3 is TGTGCCAGCAGCTGGACCGGCAGAGGCGATAGGGAAGCTTTCTTT.